The present T cell receptor (beta chain) was sequenced within a study of blood T cell repertoires in COVID-19. Turning to the study itself: Acute and convalescent COVID-19 specimens originated in the United States, Italy and Spain.

Across about two dozen US areas, participants ranged in age from about 18 to 90 years. Membership in each cohort depended on participant-reported clinical history. Two negative PCRs, clearance, or symptom resolution had been documented for recovered Cohort 3 donors. After removal of 5 bases from V and 4 bases from J, the junction contained 3 bases not matched to a gene. Germline V CDR1 and CDR2: ENHRY, SYGVKD. CDR3 size: 14 residues. Method: immunoSEQ multiplex PCR; TCRdb's copy keeps in-frame clones and lacks some. Of about 260,000 clones listed, roughly nine tenths are singletons. The clonotype comes from a woman between 18 and 29 years old who had recovered from COVID-19. This chain uses TRBV10-3 with TRBJ2-3; 10 bases line up with TRBD1. The sample consisted of PBMCs or T cells enriched from blood (not recorded which). CDR3 protein: CAISTGQGADTQYF. Here the CDR3 DNA reads TGTGCCATCAGTACTGGACAGGGGGCAGATACGCAGTATTTT.